Listed below are T cell receptor beta chains from one sample, sequenced in a study of blood T cell repertoires in COVID-19. Only in-frame clones appear in the TCRdb table, and some are missing; sequencing was by immunoSEQ multiplex PCR. The sample records about 190,000 clones, more than 70% being singletons. The specimen sequenced was peripheral blood. The receptors shown here come from a woman aged 40 to 50 who had recovered from COVID-19. Each CDR3 is given with its conserved first and last residue. The D gene is left open where the match is weak. Only some rows state a clone size, as once, few, many or a class for expanded clones.

j_call | v_call | clone_size | d_call | cdr3_nt | cdr3_aa
TRBJ1-1 | TRBV6-5 | NA | NA | TGTGCCAGCAGTATAGACAGAGGAGATTTTTTGAAAGCTTTCTTT | CASSIDRGDFLKAFF
TRBJ2-3 | TRBV5-1 | NA | TRBD2 | TGCGCCAGCAGCATAAGCGGGGAGGGGGATACGCAGTATTTT | CASSISGEGDTQYF
TRBJ1-4 | TRBV4-3 | once | NA | TGCGCCAGCAGCCAAGATGCCGGGTTTCGGGGGGAAAAACTGTTTTTT | CASSQDAGFRGEKLFF
TRBJ2-1 | TRBV27 | NA | NA | TGTGCCAGCAGTTTCCTCGGGACATCGGACCTCGATGAGCAGTTCTTC | CASSFLGTSDLDEQFF
TRBJ1-1 | TRBV6-6 | NA | TRBD1 | TGTGCCAGCAGCCTCGACAGGGGGAACACTGAAGCTTTCTTT | CASSLDRGNTEAFF
TRBJ1-1 | TRBV18 | once | NA | TGTGCCAGCTCACCCGGAGCCGGTCTCATGAACACTGAAGCTTTCTTT | CASSPGAGLMNTEAFF
TRBJ2-2 | TRBV18 | NA | NA | TGTGCCAGCTCACCAGGGACTCCAGAGGTCGGGGAGCTGTTTTTT | CASSPGTPEVGELFF
TRBJ1-6 | TRBV30 | NA | TRBD1 | TGTGCCTGGAGTGTACGACAGGGGGCAACCTATAATTCACCCCTCCACTTT | CAWSVRQGATYNSPLHF
TRBJ2-2 | TRBV6-1 | NA | TRBD1 | TGTGCCAGCAGTGAAGTGGGACAGGGTTCCGGGGAGCTGTTTTTT | CASSEVGQGSGELFF
TRBJ2-4 | TRBV11-2 | NA | TRBD2 | TGTGCCAGCAGCATCGGGGGACTAGCGGGAGGGATGGAGTACTTC | CASSIGGLAGGMEYF
TRBJ1-1 | TRBV7-2 | NA | TRBD1 | TGTGCCAGCAGCTTGGACAGGGGGCGCAAAGGGGGCACTGAAGCTTTCTTT | CASSLDRGRKGGTEAFF
TRBJ1-2 | TRBV19 | NA | NA | TGTGCCAGTAGTCTGAGAGCCCTCTATGGCTACACCTTC | CASSLRALYGYTF
TRBJ2-1 | TRBV4-3 | NA | TRBD2 | TGCGCCAGCAGCCAAAGAATAGGAGCGGGAGCAGCGGACAATGAGCAGTTCTTC | CASSQRIGAGAADNEQFF
TRBJ2-7 | TRBV28 | NA | NA | TGTGCCAGCAGTTTAAACGGGGAGACCTACGAGCAGTACTTC | CASSLNGETYEQYF
TRBJ2-5 | TRBV3-1/TRBV3-2 | once | NA | TGTGCCAGCACCGCCGGGGGGCCGGAGACCCAGTACTTC | CASTAGGPETQYF
TRBJ2-1 | TRBV5-1 | NA | NA | TGCGCCAGCAGCTTACAGGGCCTAACCTTCAATGAGCAGTTCTTC | CASSLQGLTFNEQFF
TRBJ2-7 | TRBV27 | once | NA | TGTGCCAGCAGACGGGACTGGAATTACGAGCAGTACTTC | CASRRDWNYEQYF
TRBJ2-1 | TRBV5-1 | NA | TRBD1 | TGCGCCAGCAGCCCGGCCGGGACAGGGGTGTCCTACAATGAGCAGTTCTTC | CASSPAGTGVSYNEQFF
TRBJ2-1 | TRBV4-2 | NA | TRBD2 | TGTGCCAGCAGCCAAGAGGGTAGAGCGGGGGGCAATGAGCAGTTCTTC | CASSQEGRAGGNEQFF
TRBJ2-5 | TRBV28 | NA | NA | TGTGCCAGCACCACCAATATAGCGACCCTCCCCGAGACCCAGTACTTC | CASTTNIATLPETQYF
TRBJ2-5 | TRBV12-2 | NA | NA | TGTGCAAGTCGCTTAGCGACTAGCGGGAGAGAGACCCAGTACTTC | CASRLATSGRETQYF
TRBJ2-1 | TRBV9 | NA | TRBD2 | TGTGCCAGCAGCGAAGGGACTAGCTCCCTAAATGAGCAGTTCTTC | CASSEGTSSLNEQFF
TRBJ2-1 | TRBV9 | NA | TRBD2 | TGTGCCAGTAACCCGACTAGCGGCTCCTACAATGAGCAGTTCTTC | CASNPTSGSYNEQFF
TRBJ1-1 | TRBV5-1 | NA | NA | TGCGCCAGCAGCTTGGCCGAGAGGGAAGATCACACTGAAGCTTTCTTT | CASSLAEREDHTEAFF
TRBJ1-1 | TRBV6-1 | NA | NA | TGTGCCAGCAGTGAACACAGGCCCGTCACTGAAGCTTTCTTT | CASSEHRPVTEAFF
TRBJ1-3 | TRBV6-5 | NA | NA | TGTGCCAGCATTAACCCGGGTGAGGGAAACACCATATATTTT | CASINPGEGNTIYF